This T cell receptor beta chain originates from a study of blood T cell repertoires in COVID-19. Study at large: COVID-19 samples from acute and convalescent phases originated in the United States, Italy and Spain.

Sequenced by immunoSEQ multiplex PCR; TCRdb stores in-frame clones only, minus some. Of about 29,000 clones listed, more than 70% are singletons. The CDR3 contains 14 residues. CDR1 is MNHNS and CDR2 is SASEGT in the germline V gene. V was cut by 2 bases and J by 3 bases, with 11 bases left in between. The sample was peripheral blood. The receptor was derived from a man older than 75 with active COVID-19. The chain recombines TRBV6-1 with TRBJ2-7, with D perhaps matching TRBD2 (6 bases). The DNA of the CDR3 is TGTGCCAGCAGTGAATTTGGGACTTACTACGAGCAGTACTTC. Translation: CASSEFGTYYEQYF.